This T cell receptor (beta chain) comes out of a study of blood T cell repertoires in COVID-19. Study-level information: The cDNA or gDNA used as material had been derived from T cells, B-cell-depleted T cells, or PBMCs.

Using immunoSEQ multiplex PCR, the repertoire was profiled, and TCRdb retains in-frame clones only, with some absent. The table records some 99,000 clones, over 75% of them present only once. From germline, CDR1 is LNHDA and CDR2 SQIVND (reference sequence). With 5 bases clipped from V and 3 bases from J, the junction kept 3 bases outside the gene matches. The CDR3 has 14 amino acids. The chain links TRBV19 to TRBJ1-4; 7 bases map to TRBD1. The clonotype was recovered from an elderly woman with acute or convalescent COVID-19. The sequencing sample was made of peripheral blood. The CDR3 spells CASSAGTANEKLFF. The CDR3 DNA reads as TGTGCCAGTAGTGCCGGGACAGCTAATGAAAAACTGTTTTTT.